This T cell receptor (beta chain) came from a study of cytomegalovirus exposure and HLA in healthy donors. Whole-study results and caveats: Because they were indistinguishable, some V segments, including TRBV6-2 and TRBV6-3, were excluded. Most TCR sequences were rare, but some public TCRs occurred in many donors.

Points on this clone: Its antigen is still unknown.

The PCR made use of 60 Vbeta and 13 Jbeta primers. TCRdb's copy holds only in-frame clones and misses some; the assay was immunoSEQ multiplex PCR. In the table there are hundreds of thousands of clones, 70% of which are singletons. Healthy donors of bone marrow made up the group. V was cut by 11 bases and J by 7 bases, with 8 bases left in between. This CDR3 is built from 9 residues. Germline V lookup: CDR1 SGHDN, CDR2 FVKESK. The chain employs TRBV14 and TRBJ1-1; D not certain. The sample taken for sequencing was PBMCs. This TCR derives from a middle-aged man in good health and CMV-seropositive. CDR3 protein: CAVRDEAFF. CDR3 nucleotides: TGTGCCGTGAGGGATGAAGCTTTCTTT.